These 32 T cell receptor beta chains came from one sample sequenced in a study of blood T cell repertoires in COVID-19. Sequencing was performed with immunoSEQ multiplex PCR; in TCRdb, only in-frame clones are kept and a portion is missing. Of 160,000 or so clones in the sample, 90% to 95% were seen once. The sequenced sample was peripheral blood. These receptors came from a woman aged 60-75 years with COVID-19, enrolled during active disease.

The V and J genes are TRBV27 and TRBJ1-1; D unclear. The CDR3 runs 15 residues. With 5 bases removed from V and 1 base from J, the gap between germline ends came to 14 bases. The V gene's germline CDR1 is MNHEY and CDR2 SMNVEV (reference sequence). The CDR3 DNA sequence: TGTGCCAGCAGTCCCGACCCCTCGGGGAACACTGAAGCTTTCTTT. It translates to CASSPDPSGNTEAFF.

The chain joins TRBV7-9 to TRBJ1-1; TRBD1 matches at 9 bases. This CDR3 region has 14 residues. Germline CDR1 is SEHNR and CDR2 is FQNEAQ (reference sequence). V lost 8 bases to trimming and J lost 0 bases; unmatched junction nucleotides: 4. The CDR3 DNA is TGTGCCAGCCGGGACAGGGTAATGAACACTGAAGCTTTCTTT. It specifies CASRDRVMNTEAFF.

V and J are TRBV7-2 and TRBJ2-3; weak D call: TRBD1 (5 bases). The germline V and J ends were trimmed by 5 bases and 3 bases, with 12 bases remaining between them. From germline, CDR1 is SGHTA and CDR2 FQGNSA. This CDR3 has 14 residues. The CDR3, as DNA: TGTGCCAGCAGCCTGCTGACAGCTACAGATACGCAGTATTTT. It encodes CASSLLTATDTQYF.

This clone was seen only once. This rearrangement joins TRBV6-5 to TRBJ1-1, with a weak D call TRBD1 (6 bases). The V and J ends lost 6 bases and 0 bases respectively, with 11 bases between them. The CDR3 is 14 residues long. Germline CDR1 and CDR2: MNHEY and SVGAGI. This chain's CDR3 is CASSGQTLNTEAFF. The DNA of the CDR3 is TGTGCCAGCAGCGGACAGACCTTGAACACTGAAGCTTTCTTT.

The V and J genes are TRBV4-2 and TRBJ2-1; TRBD2 agrees at 11 bases. The J segment lost 7 bases and the V segment lost 0 bases, leaving 5 bases of the junction unmatched. Per the germline V gene, CDR1 is LGHNA and CDR2 is YNFKEQ. The CDR3 has 16 amino acids. CDR3: CASSQELAGGRNEQFF. CDR3 nucleotide sequence: TGTGCCAGCAGCCAAGAGTTAGCGGGGGGGCGTAATGAGCAGTTCTTC.

CDR3 region: CASSLVAASGNTIYF. The CDR3 DNA reads TGTGCCAGCAGCTTGGTTGCTGCGAGTGGAAACACCATATATTTT. V is TRBV5-6 and J is TRBJ1-3; D remains ambiguous. Germline V gene data show CDR1 as SGHDT and CDR2 as YYEEEE. This CDR3 spans 15 amino acids. V was pared by 0 bases and J by 3 bases, with 10 bases between.

The chain links TRBV5-1 to TRBJ1-2; unclear D gene. Per the germline V gene, CDR1 is SGHRS and CDR2 is YFSETQ. This CDR3 has 14 residues. The V and J ends lost 1 base and 0 bases respectively, with 7 bases between them. CDR3 protein: CASSLWPSNYGYTF. Written as DNA, the CDR3 is TGCGCCAGCAGCTTGTGGCCGTCTAACTATGGCTACACCTTC.

The chain carries TRBV4-1 and TRBJ1-6, with 7 bases that match TRBD1. V lost 0 bases and J lost 7; bases outside the gene matches: 9. Germline CDR1 reads MGHRA; CDR2 reads YSYEKL. This CDR3 contains 17 residues. The CDR3 DNA reads TGCGCCAGCAGCCAAGATTTACCCCACAGGGGCAATTCACCCCTCCACTTT. This codes for CASSQDLPHRGNSPLHF.

The V gene is TRBV4-3, the J gene TRBJ2-3; perhaps TRBD1 as D (7 bases). The CDR3 consists of 16 residues. Germline CDR1 reads LGHNA; CDR2 reads YSLEER. V gave up 0 bases and J gave up 5 bases, with 15 bases separating them. CDR3: CASSQEGRGAIDTQYF. CDR3 DNA sequence: TGCGCCAGCAGCCAAGAAGGCAGGGGGGCAATAGATACGCAGTATTTT.

This clone came up a few times. The chain carries TRBV25-1 and TRBJ1-4; D remains ambiguous. Trimming shortened V by 1 base and J by 5 bases, and 11 bases separated the two germline ends. CDR1 is MGHDK and CDR2 is SYGVNS in the germline V gene. The CDR3 totals 15 residues. The CDR3 coding sequence is TGTGCCAGCAGTGAATTCGCAGACTCCAATGAAAAACTGTTTTTT. As protein: CASSEFADSNEKLFF.

V is TRBV30 and J is TRBJ1-3, with D maybe TRBD1 (5 bases). The CDR3 is 19 residues long. Between the trimmed V and J ends, which lost 2 bases and 0 bases, there was a span of 23 bases. Germline assignment: CDR1 GTSNPN and CDR2 SVGIG (reference sequence). The CDR3 region is CAWSTNRTPTLSSGNTIYF. In nucleotides, the CDR3 is TGTGCCTGGAGTACTAACAGGACGCCGACCCTAAGCTCTGGAAACACCATATATTTT.

The chain has TRBV5-6 and TRBJ1-3; 7 bases are a match to TRBD1. CDR1 SGHDT and CDR2 YYEEEE come from the germline V gene. The CDR3 has 17 amino acids. V trimming: 4 bases; J trimming: 0 bases; junction bases outside the gene matches: 10. CDR3 sequence (DNA): TGTGCCAGCAGCAAGGGGGACAGCGTGTTCTCTGGAAACACCATATATTTT. Translated: CASSKGDSVFSGNTIYF.

This chain links TRBV30 with TRBJ1-5; tentative D call: TRBD1 (6 bases). The CDR3 contains 15 residues. The ends were cut back, 3 bases at V and 0 bases at J, with 12 bases in the middle. Germline values: CDR1 GTSNPN, CDR2 SVGIG (reference sequence). The CDR3 loop is CAWSRRGASNQPQHF. The DNA of the CDR3 is TGTGCCTGGAGCCGCCGGGGGGCTAGCAATCAGCCCCAGCATTTT.

The V call is TRBV5-6, the J call TRBJ2-7; D is perhaps TRBD2 (7 bases). Germline CDR1 SGHDT, CDR2 YYEEEE. CDR3 length: 14 residues. V lost 7 bases and J 1 base, leaving 15 bases between the germline ends. The chain's CDR3 is CASRGRGTSYEQYF. In DNA form, the CDR3 reads TGTGCCAGCCGGGGGAGGGGGACTTCCTACGAGCAGTACTTC.

The genes are TRBV6-1 and TRBJ1-2, with 8 positions matching TRBD1. Per the germline V gene, CDR1 is MNHNS and CDR2 is SASEGT. The CDR3 runs to 15 residues. V shed 3 bases, J shed 4 bases, and the junction held 7 bases outside the gene matches. Here the CDR3 DNA reads TGTGCCAGCAGTGAGAGACAGGGGCCGACCTATGGCTACACCTTC. Translated, it gives CASSERQGPTYGYTF.

This sequence joins TRBV19 and TRBJ1-4; D remains ambiguous. The V end lost 2 bases, the J end lost 4 bases, and 5 bases lay between the germline ends. Germline-derived CDR1 and CDR2 are LNHDA and SQIVND (reference sequence). The CDR3 extends over 13 amino acids. The CDR3: CASSIFHNEKLFF. The CDR3 DNA is TGTGCCAGTAGTATATTTCATAATGAAAAACTGTTTTTT. The entire variable domain, with the rest obtained from reference TRBV19 and TRBJ1-4, is as follows: DGGITQSPKYLFRKEGQNVTLSCEQNLNHDAMYWYRQDPGQGLRLIYYSQIVNDFQKGDIAEGYSVSREKKESFPLTVTSAQKNPTAFYLCASSIFHNEKLFFGSGTQLSVL.

The chain joins TRBV2 to TRBJ1-2; D may be TRBD1 (5 bases). The V end was cut by 11 bases, the J end by 1 base, with 23 bases between. The germline V gene has CDR1 SNHLY and CDR2 FYNNEI. This CDR3 spans 16 amino acids. The CDR3 DNA follows: TGTGCCGGGAGCCGACAGAATCGGGGGATTAACTATGGCTACACCTTC. This codes for CAGSRQNRGINYGYTF.

This clone appeared a few times. The genes are TRBV25-1 and TRBJ1-1, with D unclear. Germline CDR1 MGHDK, CDR2 SYGVNS. V was clipped by 3 bases and J by 10 bases, with 12 bases between them. There are 12 residues in the CDR3. The DNA of the CDR3 is TGTGCCAGCAGTGAGGGGAGGCTTGGAGCTTTCTTT. It translates to CASSEGRLGAFF.

The sample holds one count of this clone. This chain links TRBV6-1 with TRBJ1-1, with D unclear. The V gene lost 6 bases and the J gene lost 4 bases, with 15 bases spanning the gap. Germline V lookup: CDR1 MNHNS, CDR2 SASEGT. The CDR3 runs to 14 residues. This chain's CDR3 is CASRTGRVGTEAFF. In DNA form, the CDR3 reads TGTGCCAGCAGAACGGGAAGAGTGGGCACTGAAGCTTTCTTT.

The V call is TRBV19, the J call TRBJ1-5, with 7 bases matching TRBD1. This CDR3 has 15 amino acids. V shed 7 bases, J shed 2 bases, and the junction held 8 bases outside the gene matches. Germline V lookup: CDR1 LNHDA, CDR2 SQIVND (reference sequence). CDR3 region: CASNQRQGGNQPQHF. In nucleotides, the CDR3 is TGTGCCAGTAATCAACGACAGGGCGGCAATCAGCCCCAGCATTTT.

This rearrangement joins TRBV19 to TRBJ1-6, with D perhaps matching TRBD1 (6 bases). Germline V gene data show CDR1 as LNHDA and CDR2 as SQIVND (reference sequence). The CDR3 length is 15 residues. Trimming took off 5 bases at V and 10 bases at J, with 18 bases between the two ends. The CDR3 reads CASSGLQGSGSPLHF. CDR3 DNA sequence: TGTGCCAGTAGTGGATTACAGGGCTCGGGATCACCCCTCCACTTT.

V usage is TRBV19 and J usage is TRBJ1-5; 8 bases align to TRBD1. The CDR3 has 14 residues. With 9 bases clipped from V and 6 bases from J, the junction kept 10 bases outside the gene matches. Germline CDR1 LNHDA, CDR2 SQIVND (reference sequence). The CDR3 region has the DNA TGTGCCAGCACAGACAGGGGCGCTGGTCAGCCCCAGCATTTT. This codes for CASTDRGAGQPQHF.

This rearrangement joins TRBV6-6 to TRBJ2-5; D ambiguous. The V end lost 6 bases, the J end lost 4 bases, and 12 bases lay between the germline ends. From germline, CDR1 is MNHNY and CDR2 SVGAGI (reference sequence). The CDR3 spans 13 residues. As DNA, the CDR3 is TGTGCCAGCAGGGAACATGGGCGAGAGACCCAGTACTTC. Translation: CASREHGRETQYF.

The rearrangement links TRBV29-1 to TRBJ2-1; D gene unclear. CDR3 length: 11 amino acids. V was trimmed by 1 base and J by 11 bases, leaving 9 bases between them. Germline CDR1 reads SQVTM; CDR2 reads ANQGSEA. The CDR3 DNA sequence: TGCAGCGTTGAAGTTCGGCGGAAGCAGTTCTTC. Its translation is CSVEVRRKQFF.

The rearrangement joins TRBV7-9 to TRBJ2-5, with 7 bases aligning to TRBD1. Germline CDR1 is SEHNR and CDR2 is FQNEAQ (reference sequence). Losses at the gene ends were 5 bases for V and 5 bases for J; bases not matched to a gene: 14. The CDR3 spans 16 residues. The CDR3 sequence is CASSLRRDSITETQYF. The DNA of the CDR3 is TGTGCCAGCAGCCTACGCCGGGACAGTATCACGGAGACCCAGTACTTC. Full variable domain (missing parts from reference TRBV7-9 and TRBJ2-5): DTGVSQNPRHKITKRGQNVTFRCDPISEHNRLYWYRQTLGQGPEFLTYFQNEAQLEKSRLLSDRFSAERPKGSFSTLEIQRTEQGDSAMYLCASSLRRDSITETQYFGPGTRLLVL.

V usage is TRBV2 and J usage is TRBJ2-5, with TRBD2 matching 7 bases. CDR1 is SNHLY, CDR2 FYNNEI, per germline. V shed 8 bases, J shed 9 bases, and the junction held 12 bases outside the gene matches. The CDR3 runs to 13 residues. The CDR3 nucleotides read TGTGCCAGCTGCGCGGGGGTGCCTCCGGCCCAGTACTTC. Its protein is CASCAGVPPAQYF.

This chain links TRBV3-1 (or the pseudogene TRBV3-2) with TRBJ1-2; 7 nucleotides align to TRBD1. The CDR3 has 16 residues. The junction had 12 bases not matched to a gene; V was cut back by 0 bases and J by 8 bases. The germline CDR1 and CDR2 sequences are LGHDT and YNNKEL (reference sequence). The chain's CDR3 is CASSQEDFRTGGGYTF. CDR3 sequence (DNA): TGTGCCAGCAGCCAAGAGGACTTTAGGACAGGAGGCGGCTACACCTTC.

This rearrangement joins TRBV2 to TRBJ1-2, with D perhaps TRBD1 (6 bases). Germline V CDR1 and CDR2: SNHLY, FYNNEI. The CDR3 loop spans 14 amino acids. The germline V and J ends were trimmed by 5 bases and 4 bases, with 14 bases remaining between them. Written as DNA, the CDR3 is TGTGCCAGCAGTCCACAGGGAGAGGGCTATGGCTACACCTTC. Residues: CASSPQGEGYGYTF. Full variable domain (remainder filled in from reference TRBV2 and TRBJ1-2): EPEVTQTPSHQVTQMGQEVILRCVPISNHLYFYWYRQILGQKVEFLVSFYNNEISEKSEIFDDQFSVERPDGSNFTLKIRSTKLEDSAMYFCASSPQGEGYGYTFGSGTRLTVV.

The chain joins TRBV7-2 to TRBJ1-2, with TRBD1 matching over 7 bases. Germline V gene data show CDR1 as SGHTA and CDR2 as FQGNSA. V dropped 8 bases and J dropped 2; count of bases not matched to a gene: 11. The CDR3 spans 15 residues. In DNA form, the CDR3 reads TGTGCCAGCGGCCTTTCGACAGGGTTAAACTATGGCTACACCTTC. Its protein product is CASGLSTGLNYGYTF.

V and J are TRBV19 and TRBJ1-4; 7 bases are shared with TRBD1. V shed 4 bases, J shed 6 bases, and the junction held 5 bases outside the gene matches. The CDR3 runs to 14 residues. Germline assignment: CDR1 LNHDA and CDR2 SQIVND (reference sequence). For the CDR3, the DNA is TGTGCCAGTAGTACGACAGGGATCGATGAAAAACTGTTTTTT. Its translation: CASSTTGIDEKLFF. The complete variable domain, with remaining parts taken from reference TRBV19 and TRBJ1-4, reads DGGITQSPKYLFRKEGQNVTLSCEQNLNHDAMYWYRQDPGQGLRLIYYSQIVNDFQKGDIAEGYSVSREKKESFPLTVTSAQKNPTAFYLCASSTTGIDEKLFFGSGTQLSVL.

The count of this clone is one. The chain recombines TRBV23-1 with TRBJ2-7, with 10 bases lining up with TRBD1. TRBV23-1 is placed among ORFs of uncertain function. The CDR3 contains 14 residues. Losses at the gene ends were 2 bases for V and 4 bases for J; bases not matched to a gene: 2. The CDR3 is CASSQPGQGYEQYF. The CDR3 DNA reads TGCGCCAGCAGTCAACCGGGACAGGGGTACGAGCAGTACTTC.

V is TRBV19 and J is TRBJ2-3; D perhaps matches TRBD1 (6 bases). This CDR3 spans 16 amino acids. Trimming stripped 11 bases from V and 2 bases from J, with 23 bases between. CDR1 and CDR2 (germline): LNHDA, SQIVND (reference sequence). As DNA, the CDR3 is TGTGCCTCGAACCGGGGCGACTGGGGGCCCACAGATACGCAGTATTTT. This encodes CASNRGDWGPTDTQYF.